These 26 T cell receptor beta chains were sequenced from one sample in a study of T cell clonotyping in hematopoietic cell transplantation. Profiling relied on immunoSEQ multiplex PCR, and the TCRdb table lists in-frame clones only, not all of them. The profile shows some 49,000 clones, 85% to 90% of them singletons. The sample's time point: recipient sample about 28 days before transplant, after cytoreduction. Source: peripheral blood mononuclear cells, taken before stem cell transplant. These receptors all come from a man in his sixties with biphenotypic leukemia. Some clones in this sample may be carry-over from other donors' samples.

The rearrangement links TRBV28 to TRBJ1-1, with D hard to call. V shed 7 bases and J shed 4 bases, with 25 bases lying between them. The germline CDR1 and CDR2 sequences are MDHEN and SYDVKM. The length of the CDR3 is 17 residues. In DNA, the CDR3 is TGTGCCAGCACCCCCGGGCCCTCGGAGGAGGGAAGCACTGAAGCTTTCTTT. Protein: CASTPGPSEEGSTEAFF. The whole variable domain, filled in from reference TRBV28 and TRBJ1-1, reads DVKVTQSSRYLVKRTGEKVFLECVQDMDHENMFWYRQDPGLGLRLIYFSYDVKMKEKGDIPEGYSVSREKKERFSLILESASTNQTSMYLCASTPGPSEEGSTEAFFGQGTRLTVV.

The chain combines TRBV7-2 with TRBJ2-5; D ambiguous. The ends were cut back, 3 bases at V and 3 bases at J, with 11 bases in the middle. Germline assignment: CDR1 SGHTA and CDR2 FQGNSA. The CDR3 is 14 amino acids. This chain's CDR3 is CASSLMSAEETQYF. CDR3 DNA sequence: TGTGCCAGCAGCTTGATGAGCGCCGAAGAGACCCAGTACTTC.

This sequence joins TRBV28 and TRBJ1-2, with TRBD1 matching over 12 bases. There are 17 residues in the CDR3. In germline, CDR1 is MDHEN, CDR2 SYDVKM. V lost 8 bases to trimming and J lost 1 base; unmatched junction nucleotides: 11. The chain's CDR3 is CASCSGTGGFHNYGYTF. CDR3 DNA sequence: TGTGCCAGCTGCTCCGGGACAGGGGGCTTTCATAACTATGGCTACACCTTC.

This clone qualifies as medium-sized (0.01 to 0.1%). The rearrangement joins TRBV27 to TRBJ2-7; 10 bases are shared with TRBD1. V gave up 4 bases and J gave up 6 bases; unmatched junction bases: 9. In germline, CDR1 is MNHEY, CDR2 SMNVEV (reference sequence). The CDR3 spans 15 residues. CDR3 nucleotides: TGTGCCAGCAGTTCAGGGGGACAGGGGTTGCGCGAGCAGTACTTC. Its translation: CASSSGGQGLREQYF.

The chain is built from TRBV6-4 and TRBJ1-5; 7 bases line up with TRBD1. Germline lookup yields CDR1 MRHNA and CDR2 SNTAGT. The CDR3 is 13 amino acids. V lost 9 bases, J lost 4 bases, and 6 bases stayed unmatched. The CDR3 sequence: CASSTGANQPQHF. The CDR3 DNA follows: TGTGCCAGTTCTACAGGGGCGAATCAGCCCCAGCATTTT.

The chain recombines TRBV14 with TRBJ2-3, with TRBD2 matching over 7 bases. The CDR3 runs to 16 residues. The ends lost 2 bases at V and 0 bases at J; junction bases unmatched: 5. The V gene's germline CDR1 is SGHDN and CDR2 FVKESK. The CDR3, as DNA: TGTGCCAGCAGCCAACGCGGGAGCCTTAGCACAGATACGCAGTATTTT. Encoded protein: CASSQRGSLSTDTQYF.

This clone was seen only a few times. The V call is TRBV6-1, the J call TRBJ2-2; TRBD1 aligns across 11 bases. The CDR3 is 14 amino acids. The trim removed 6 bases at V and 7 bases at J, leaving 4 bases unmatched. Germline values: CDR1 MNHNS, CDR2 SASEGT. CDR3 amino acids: CASRGQGAGGELFF. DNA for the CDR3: TGTGCCAGCAGAGGACAGGGGGCCGGCGGGGAGCTGTTTTTT.

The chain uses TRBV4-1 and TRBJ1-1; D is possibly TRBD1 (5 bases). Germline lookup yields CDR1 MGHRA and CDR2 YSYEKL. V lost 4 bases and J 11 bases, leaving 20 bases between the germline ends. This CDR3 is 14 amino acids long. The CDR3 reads CASSRNIGSGAAFF. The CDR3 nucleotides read TGCGCCAGCAGCCGAAATATTGGGTCCGGGGCGGCTTTCTTT.

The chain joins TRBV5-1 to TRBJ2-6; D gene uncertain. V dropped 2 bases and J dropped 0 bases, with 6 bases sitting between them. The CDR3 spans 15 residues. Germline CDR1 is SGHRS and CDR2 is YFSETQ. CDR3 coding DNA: TGCGCCAGCAGCTTCTTCAGCTCTGGGGCCAACGTCCTGACTTTC. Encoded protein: CASSFFSSGANVLTF.

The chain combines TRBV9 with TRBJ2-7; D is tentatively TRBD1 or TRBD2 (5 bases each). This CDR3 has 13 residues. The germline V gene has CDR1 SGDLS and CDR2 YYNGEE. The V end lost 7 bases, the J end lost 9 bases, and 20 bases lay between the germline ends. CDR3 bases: TGTGCCAGCGGTACTCCAGGGAGTGGCGGGCAGTACTTC. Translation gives CASGTPGSGGQYF. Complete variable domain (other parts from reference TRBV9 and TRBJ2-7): DSGVTQTPKHLITATGQRVTLRCSPRSGDLSVYWYQQSLDQGLQFLIQYYNGEERAKGNILERFSAQQFPDLHSELNLSSLELGDSALYFCASGTPGSGGQYFGPGTRLTVT.

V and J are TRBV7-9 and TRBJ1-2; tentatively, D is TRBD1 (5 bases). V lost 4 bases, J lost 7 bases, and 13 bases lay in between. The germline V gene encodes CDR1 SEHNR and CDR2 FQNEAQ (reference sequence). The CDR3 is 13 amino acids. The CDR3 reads CASSSSGRGGYTF. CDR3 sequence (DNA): TGTGCCAGCAGCTCTTCGGGGCGGGGTGGCTACACCTTC. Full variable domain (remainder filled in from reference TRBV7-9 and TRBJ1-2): DTGVSQNPRHKITKRGQNVTFRCDPISEHNRLYWYRQTLGQGPEFLTYFQNEAQLEKSRLLSDRFSAERPKGSFSTLEIQRTEQGDSAMYLCASSSSGRGGYTFGSGTRLTVV.

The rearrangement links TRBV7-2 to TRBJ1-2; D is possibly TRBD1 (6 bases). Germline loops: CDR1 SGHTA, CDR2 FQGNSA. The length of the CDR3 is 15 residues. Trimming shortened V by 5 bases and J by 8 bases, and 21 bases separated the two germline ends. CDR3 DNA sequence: TGTGCCAGCAGCCCAGGGACACCTCAAGACTCGGGCTACACCTTC. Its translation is CASSPGTPQDSGYTF.

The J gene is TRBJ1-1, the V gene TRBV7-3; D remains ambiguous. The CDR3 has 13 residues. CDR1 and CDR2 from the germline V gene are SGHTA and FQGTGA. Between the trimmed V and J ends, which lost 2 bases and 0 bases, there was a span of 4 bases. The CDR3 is CASSLDMNTEAFF. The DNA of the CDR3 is TGTGCCAGCAGCTTAGACATGAACACTGAAGCTTTCTTT.

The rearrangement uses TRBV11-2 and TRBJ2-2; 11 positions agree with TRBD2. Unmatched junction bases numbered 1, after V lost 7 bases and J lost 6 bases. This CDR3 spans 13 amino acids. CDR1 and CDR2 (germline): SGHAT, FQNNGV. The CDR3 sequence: CASKLAGAGELFF. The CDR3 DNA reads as TGTGCCAGCAAACTAGCGGGAGCCGGGGAGCTGTTTTTT.

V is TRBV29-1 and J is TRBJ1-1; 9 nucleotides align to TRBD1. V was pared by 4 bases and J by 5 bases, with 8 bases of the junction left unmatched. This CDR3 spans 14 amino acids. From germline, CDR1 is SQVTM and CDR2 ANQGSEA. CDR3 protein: CSVVNRGQVTEAFF. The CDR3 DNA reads TGCAGCGTTGTGAACAGGGGGCAAGTGACTGAAGCTTTCTTT.

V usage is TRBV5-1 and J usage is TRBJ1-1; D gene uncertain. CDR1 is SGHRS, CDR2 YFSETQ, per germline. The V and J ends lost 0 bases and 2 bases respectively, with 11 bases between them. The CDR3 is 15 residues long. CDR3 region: CASSLAASSNTEAFF. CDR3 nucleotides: TGCGCCAGCAGCTTGGCAGCCAGCTCTAACACTGAAGCTTTCTTT.

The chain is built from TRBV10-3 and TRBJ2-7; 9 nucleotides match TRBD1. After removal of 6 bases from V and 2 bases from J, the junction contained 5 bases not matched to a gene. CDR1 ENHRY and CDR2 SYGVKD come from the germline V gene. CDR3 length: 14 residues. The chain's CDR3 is CAIRDTGGAYEQYF. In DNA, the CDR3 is TGTGCCATCAGGGACACAGGGGGCGCCTACGAGCAGTACTTC.

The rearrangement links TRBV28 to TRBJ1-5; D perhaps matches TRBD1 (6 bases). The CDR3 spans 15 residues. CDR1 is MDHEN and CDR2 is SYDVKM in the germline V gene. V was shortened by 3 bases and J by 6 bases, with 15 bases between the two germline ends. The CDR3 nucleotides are TGTGCCAGCAGTTTTTCCAGGGGAGCGGGTCAGCCCCAGCATTTT. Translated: CASSFSRGAGQPQHF.

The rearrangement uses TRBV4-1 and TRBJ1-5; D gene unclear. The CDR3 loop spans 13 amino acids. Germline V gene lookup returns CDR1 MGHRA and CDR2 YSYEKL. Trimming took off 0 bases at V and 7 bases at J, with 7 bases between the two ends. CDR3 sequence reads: CASSQDGQQPQHF. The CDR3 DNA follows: TGCGCCAGCAGCCAAGACGGGCAGCAGCCCCAGCATTTT.

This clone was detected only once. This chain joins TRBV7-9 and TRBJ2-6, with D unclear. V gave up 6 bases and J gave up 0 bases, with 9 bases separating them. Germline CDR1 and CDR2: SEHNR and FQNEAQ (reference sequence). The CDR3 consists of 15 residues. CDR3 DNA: TGTGCCAGCAGTCAACCCCCCTCTGGGGCCAACGTCCTGACTTTC. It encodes CASSQPPSGANVLTF.

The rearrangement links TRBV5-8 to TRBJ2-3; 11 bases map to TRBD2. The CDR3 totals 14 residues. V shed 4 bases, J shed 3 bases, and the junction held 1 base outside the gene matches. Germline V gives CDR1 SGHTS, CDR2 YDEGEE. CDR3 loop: CASSGLAGTDTQYF. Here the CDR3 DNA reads TGTGCCAGCAGCGGACTAGCGGGTACAGATACGCAGTATTTT.

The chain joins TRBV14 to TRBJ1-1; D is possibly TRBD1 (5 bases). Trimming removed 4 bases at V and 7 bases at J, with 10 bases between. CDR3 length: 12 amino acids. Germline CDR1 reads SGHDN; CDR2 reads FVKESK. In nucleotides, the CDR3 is TGTGCCAGCAGCCCGGGAGGGGTTGAAGCTTTCTTT. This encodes CASSPGGVEAFF. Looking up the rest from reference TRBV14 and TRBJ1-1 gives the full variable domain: EAGVTQFPSHSVIEKGQTVTLRCDPISGHDNLYWYRRVMGKEIKFLLHFVKESKQDESGMPNNRFLAERTGGTYSTLKVQPAELEDSGVYFCASSPGGVEAFFGQGTRLTVV.

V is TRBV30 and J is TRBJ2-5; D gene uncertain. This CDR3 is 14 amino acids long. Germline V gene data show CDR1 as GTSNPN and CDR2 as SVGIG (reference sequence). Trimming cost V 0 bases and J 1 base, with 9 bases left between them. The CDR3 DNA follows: TGTGCCTGGAGTGTACATAGCTTCCAAGAGACCCAGTACTTC. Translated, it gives CAWSVHSFQETQYF.

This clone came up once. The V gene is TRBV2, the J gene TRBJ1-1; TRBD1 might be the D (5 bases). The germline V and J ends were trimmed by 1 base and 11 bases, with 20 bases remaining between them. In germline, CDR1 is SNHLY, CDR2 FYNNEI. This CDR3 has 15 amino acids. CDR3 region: CASSEDFGDSVLAFF. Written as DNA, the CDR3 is TGTGCCAGCAGTGAAGATTTCGGGGACTCGGTCCTGGCTTTCTTT.

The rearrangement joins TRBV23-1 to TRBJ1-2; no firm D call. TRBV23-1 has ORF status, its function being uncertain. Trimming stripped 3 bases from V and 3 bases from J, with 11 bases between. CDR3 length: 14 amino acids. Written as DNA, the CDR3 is TGCGCCAGCAGTCATTTCATCGAACACTATGGCTACACCTTC. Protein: CASSHFIEHYGYTF.

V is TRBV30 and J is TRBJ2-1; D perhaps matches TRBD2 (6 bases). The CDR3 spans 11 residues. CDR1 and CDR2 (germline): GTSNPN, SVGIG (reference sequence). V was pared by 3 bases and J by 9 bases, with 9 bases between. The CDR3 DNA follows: TGTGCCTGGAGCGGAGGGAGTGAGCAGTTCTTC. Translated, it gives CAWSGGSEQFF. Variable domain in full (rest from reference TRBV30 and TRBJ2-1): SQTIHQWPATLVQPVGSPLSLECTVEGTSNPNLYWYRQAAGRGLQLLFYSVGIGQISSEVPQNLSASRPQDRQFILSSKKLLLSDSGFYLCAWSGGSEQFFGPGTRLTVL.